A single sample is the source of the 6 T cell receptor beta chains below, sequenced in a study of blood T cell repertoires in COVID-19. The repertoire was sequenced with immunoSEQ multiplex PCR; TCRdb's copy has only in-frame clones and lacks some. Of 100,000 to 140,000 clones in the sample, more than 70% are singletons; the top ten hold 4% to 5.5%. Sequencing was performed on peripheral blood. These receptors were taken from a man aged 65-85 years with acute or convalescent COVID-19.

A remark on this clone: One junction end does not reproduce the germline sequence, and a read error may be involved. The chain is built from TRBV5-3 and TRBJ1-5, with 7 bases identical to TRBD1. TRBV5-3 is an open reading frame whose function is uncertain. This CDR3 has 11 residues. CDR3 sequence reads: CASSPRQGAYF. The CDR3 nucleotides are TGTGCCAGCTCCCCGAGACAGGGTGCTTATTTT.

The chain recombines TRBV6-5 with TRBJ2-2, with D unclear. The CDR3 is made up of 14 amino acids. V lost 6 bases and J lost 6, with 14 bases in between. The V gene's germline CDR1 is MNHEY and CDR2 SVGAGI. The CDR3 bases are TGTGCCAGCAGCCTTACATATTCTGCCGGGGAGCTGTTTTTT. The encoded protein is CASSLTYSAGELFF.

The chain recombines TRBV10-1 with TRBJ2-3; D is unresolved. This CDR3 has 13 amino acids. V was cut by 0 bases and J by 5 bases, with 6 bases left in between. Germline CDR1 is WNHNN and CDR2 is SYGVQD (reference sequence). CDR3 nucleotide sequence: TGCGCCAGCAGTGAGTCGGGCCTAGATACGCAGTATTTT. It translates to CASSESGLDTQYF.

This chain links TRBV3-1 (or the pseudogene TRBV3-2) with TRBJ1-6, with 9 bases identical to TRBD1. The CDR3 contains 14 residues. Trimming cost V 6 bases and J 9 bases; bases outside gene matches: 6. Germline V gene data show CDR1 as LGHDT and CDR2 as YNNKEL (reference sequence). The CDR3 spells CASRLDRGGSPLHF. CDR3 nucleotide sequence: TGTGCCAGCAGATTGGACAGGGGAGGTTCACCCCTCCACTTT.

This chain uses TRBV12-3 or TRBV12-4 with TRBJ2-2, with D tentatively TRBD2 (6 bases). Trimming left V 3 bases short and J 7 bases short, with 9 bases between. CDR3 length equals 13 residues. The chain's CDR3 is CASSFRRDGELFF. In DNA, the CDR3 is TGTGCCAGCAGTTTTAGGAGGGACGGGGAGCTGTTTTTT.

The V and J genes are TRBV11-3 and TRBJ2-2; 9 bases match TRBD1. There are 15 residues in the CDR3. V lost 5 bases, J lost 6 bases, and 7 bases stayed unmatched. The germline V gene encodes CDR1 SGHNT and CDR2 YENEEA. The CDR3 here is CASSQGTGRAGELFF. For the CDR3, the DNA is TGTGCCAGCAGCCAGGGGACAGGGAGAGCCGGGGAGCTGTTTTTT.